The clone carrying this T cell receptor (beta chain) was counted ten times or more. Its antigen is still unknown. V was trimmed by 5 bases and J by 0 bases, leaving 16 bases between them. Germline-derived CDR1 and CDR2 are SGHTA and FQGNSA. The CDR3 is 16 amino acids. TCRdb ran MiXCR on the reads and lists one entry per CDR3 protein. The sample includes roughly 350,000 distinct CDR3 sequences, roughly 36% seen only once; the top ten take roughly 14%. The record originates from a study of T cell repertoires in cytomegalovirus infection. Across the study: Both recently identified HLA-C-restricted and well-studied HLA-B-restricted CMV epitopes were used in the study. Public TCR beta signatures indicated both CMV infection and matching HLA type.

Study-level findings and limits: Identification of carriers of CMV plus the relevant HLA was achieved through cumulative public TCR beta family frequency. The ex vivo response was dominated by HLA-C-restricted CMV-specific TCR beta clonotypes.

The clonotype originates from a human donor in good health (CMV status not recorded). Some clones in this sample may be carry-over from other donors' samples. This material consisted of cultured PBMCs, taken from culture after CMV antigen stimulation. The V call is TRBV7-2, the J call TRBJ1-1; D is unclear. The CDR3 nucleotides are TGTGCCAGCAGCCCGACGGGCGGGGTTGTGAACACTGAAGCTTTCTTT. It codes for CASSPTGGVVNTEAFF.